These 7 T cell receptor beta chains were sequenced from one sample in a study of CD8+CD57+ T cells in acquired aplastic anemia. Genomic DNA was employed as the template in profiling TCR beta VDJ and CDR3. A single record per CDR3 protein comes from TCRdb applying MiXCR to the reads. The sample consists of fewer than 85,000 distinct CDR3 sequences, 60% to 75% of them appearing once. CD8+CD57+ cell expansion, shown by flow cytometry, had occurred in the patients selected for sequencing. The material sequenced was sorted CD4+, CD8+, or CD8+CD57+ T cells (not recorded which) from PBMCs. Source of these receptors: a human donor with aplastic anemia.

The chain links TRBV12-3 or TRBV12-4 to TRBJ2-7; 7 bases are a match to TRBD1. V lost 6 bases, J lost 4 bases, and 6 bases stayed unmatched. The CDR3 is made up of 13 amino acids. DNA of the CDR3: TGTGCCAGCAGCTCCCCAGGGGGATACGAGCAGTACTTC. It encodes CASSSPGGYEQYF.

The rearrangement links TRBV7-9 to TRBJ2-7; D gene ambiguous. V was shortened by 4 bases and J by 5 bases, with 9 bases between the two germline ends. CDR1 and CDR2 from the germline V gene are SEHNR and FQNEAQ (reference sequence). The CDR3 has 12 amino acids. CDR3: CASSSGDHEQYF. Written as DNA, the CDR3 is TGTGCCAGCAGCTCTGGTGACCACGAGCAGTACTTC.

The J gene is TRBJ2-7, the V gene TRBV19; no firm D call. The germline V gene has CDR1 LNHDA and CDR2 SQIVND (reference sequence). This CDR3 region has 14 residues. V was clipped by 2 bases and J by 0 bases, with 8 bases between them. CDR3 sequence (DNA): TGTGCCAGTAGTATACAGGCCTTCTCCTACGAGCAGTACTTC. Translating it yields CASSIQAFSYEQYF.

The chain couples TRBV4-1 to TRBJ1-2; D gene unclear. The length of the CDR3 is 15 residues. Trimming cost V 0 bases and J 2 bases, with 10 bases left between them. Germline V lookup: CDR1 MGHRA, CDR2 YSYEKL. The chain's CDR3 is CASSQDSKVNYGYTF. The CDR3 region has the DNA TGCGCCAGCAGCCAAGATTCGAAGGTAAACTATGGCTACACCTTC.

The chain uses TRBV10-3 and TRBJ1-6; TRBD1 aligns across 7 bases. Per germline, CDR1 ENHRY and CDR2 SYGVKD. V shed 6 bases and J 9 bases; nucleotides not matched to a gene: 5. There are 13 residues in the CDR3. In DNA form, the CDR3 reads TGTGCCATCAGCCGGGACAGAGGTTCACCCCTCCACTTT. This encodes CAISRDRGSPLHF.

This clonotype was seen a handful of times. The V call is TRBV9, the J call TRBJ2-1; D uncertain. V dropped 4 bases and J dropped 14 bases, with 19 bases sitting between them. Per germline, CDR1 SGDLS and CDR2 YYNGEE. The CDR3 extends over 13 amino acids. CDR3 nucleotides: TGTGCCAGCAGCTTAGGAAGTGGCGGCACAGAGTTCTTC. It codes for CASSLGSGGTEFF.

A word on this clonotype: Being one base from a much bigger clone, this may be a read error. The chain has TRBV2 and TRBJ1-1, with 9 bases matching TRBD1. Looked up from germline, CDR1 is SNHLY and CDR2 is FYNNEI. The CDR3 is 14 residues long. V shed 8 bases, J shed 0 bases, and the junction held 4 bases outside the gene matches. The CDR3 protein is CASGDRAMNTEAFF. The DNA of the CDR3 is TGTGCCAGCGGGGACAGGGCCATGAACACTGAAGCTTTCTTT. Using reference TRBV2 and TRBJ1-1 for the parts outside the CDR3, the full variable domain is EPEVTQTPSHQVTQMGQEVILRCVPISNHLYFYWYRQILGQKVEFLVSFYNNEISEKSEIFDDQFSVERPDGSNFTLKIRSTKLEDSAMYFCASGDRAMNTEAFFGQGTRLTVV.